Given below is one TCR beta chain in context. No antigen is known for it. Replicate PCRs from sorted subsets contained around 200 ng DNA, which is around 30,000 T cell genomes. Profiled with immunoSEQ multiplex PCR; TCRdb holds only in-frame clones, not every one. The table records around 2.5 million clones, 93% of them present only once. These data originate in a study of shared clonotypes between healthy human individuals. Broader study findings: It was observed that roughly 4.8% of naive CD4 clonotypes were shared across several donors. The researchers took only blood, and tissue repertoires probably look different.

There are 13 residues in the CDR3. The V gene lost 8 bases and the J gene lost 4 bases, with 9 bases spanning the gap. CDR1 is SGHTA, CDR2 FQGNSA, per germline. The rearrangement joins TRBV7-2 to TRBJ2-6; a weak D match, TRBD1 (5 bases). This clonotype was obtained from a man aged 18 to 29 in good health. Some clones in this sample may be carry-over from other donors' samples. The specimen sequenced was naive CD4+ T cells from PBMCs. Specified subset: CD45RA+ positively selected. The CDR3: CASDGAGANVLTF. The CDR3 DNA follows: TGTGCCAGCGATGGGGCAGGGGCCAACGTCCTGACTTTC.